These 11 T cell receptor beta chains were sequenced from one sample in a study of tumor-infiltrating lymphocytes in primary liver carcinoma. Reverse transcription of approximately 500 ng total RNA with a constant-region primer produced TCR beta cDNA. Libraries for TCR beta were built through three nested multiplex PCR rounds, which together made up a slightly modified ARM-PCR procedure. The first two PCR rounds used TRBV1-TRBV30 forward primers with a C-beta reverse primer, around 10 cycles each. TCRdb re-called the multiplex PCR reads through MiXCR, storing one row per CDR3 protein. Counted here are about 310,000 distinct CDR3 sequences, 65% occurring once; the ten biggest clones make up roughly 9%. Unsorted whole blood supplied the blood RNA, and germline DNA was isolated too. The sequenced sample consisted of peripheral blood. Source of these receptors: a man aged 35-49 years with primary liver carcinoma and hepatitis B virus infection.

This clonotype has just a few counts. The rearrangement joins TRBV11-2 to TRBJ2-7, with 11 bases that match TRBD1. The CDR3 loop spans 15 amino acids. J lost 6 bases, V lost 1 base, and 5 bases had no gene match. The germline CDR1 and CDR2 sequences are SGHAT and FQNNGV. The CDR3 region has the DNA TGTGCCAGCAGCTTAGGTGGGACAGGGGGAGGCGAGCAGTACTTC. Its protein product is CASSLGGTGGGEQYF.

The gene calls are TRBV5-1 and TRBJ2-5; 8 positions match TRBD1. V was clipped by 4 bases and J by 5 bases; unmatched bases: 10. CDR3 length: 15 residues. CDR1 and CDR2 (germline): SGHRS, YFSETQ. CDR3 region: CASSPFQGAQETQYF. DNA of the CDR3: TGCGCCAGCAGCCCCTTCCAGGGGGCCCAGGAGACCCAGTACTTC.

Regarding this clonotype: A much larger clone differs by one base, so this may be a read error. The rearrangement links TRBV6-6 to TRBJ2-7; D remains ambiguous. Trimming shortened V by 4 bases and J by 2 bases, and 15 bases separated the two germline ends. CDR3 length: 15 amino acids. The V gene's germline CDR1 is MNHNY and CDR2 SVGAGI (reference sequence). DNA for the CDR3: TGTGCCAGCAGTTCCATCGGCCTGGGGACCTACGAGCAGTACTTC. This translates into CASSSIGLGTYEQYF.

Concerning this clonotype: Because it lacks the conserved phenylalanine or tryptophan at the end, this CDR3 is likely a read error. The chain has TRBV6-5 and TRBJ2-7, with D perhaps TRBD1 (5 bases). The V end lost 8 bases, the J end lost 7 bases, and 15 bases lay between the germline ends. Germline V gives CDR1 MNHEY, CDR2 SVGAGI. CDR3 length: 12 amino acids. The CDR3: CASWTAAGEQYL. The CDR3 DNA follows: TGTGCCAGCTGGACGGCGGCAGGGGAGCAGTACTTA.

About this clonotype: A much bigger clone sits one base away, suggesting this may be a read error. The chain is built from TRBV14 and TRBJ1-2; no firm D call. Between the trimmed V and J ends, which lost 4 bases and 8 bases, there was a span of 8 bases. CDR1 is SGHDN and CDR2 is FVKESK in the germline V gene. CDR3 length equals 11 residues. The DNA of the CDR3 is TGTGCCAGCAGCCGGAGTCTGGGCTACACCTTC. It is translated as CASSRSLGYTF.

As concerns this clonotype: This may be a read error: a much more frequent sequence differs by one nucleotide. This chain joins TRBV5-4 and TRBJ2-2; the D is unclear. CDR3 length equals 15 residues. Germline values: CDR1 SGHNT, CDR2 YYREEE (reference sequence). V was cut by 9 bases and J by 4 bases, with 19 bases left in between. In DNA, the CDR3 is TGTGCCACCTCGGACCTTACTCCGAGCACCGGGGAGCTGTTTTTT. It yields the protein CATSDLTPSTGELFF.

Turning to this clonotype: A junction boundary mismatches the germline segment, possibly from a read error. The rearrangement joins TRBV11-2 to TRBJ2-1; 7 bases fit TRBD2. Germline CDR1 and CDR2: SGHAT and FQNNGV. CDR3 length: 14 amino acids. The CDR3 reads CAGSLWEGRDEQFF. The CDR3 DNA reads TGCGCCGGCAGCTTATGGGAGGGCCGAGATGAGCAGTTCTTC.

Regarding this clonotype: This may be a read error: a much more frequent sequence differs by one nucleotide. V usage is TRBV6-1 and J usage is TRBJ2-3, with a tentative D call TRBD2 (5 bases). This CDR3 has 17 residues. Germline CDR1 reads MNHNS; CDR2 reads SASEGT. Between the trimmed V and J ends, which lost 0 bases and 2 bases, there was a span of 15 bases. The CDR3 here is CASSEAKLTGFTDTQYF. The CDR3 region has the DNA TGTGCCAGCAGTGAAGCGAAACTAACGGGGTTCACAGATACGCAGTATTTT.

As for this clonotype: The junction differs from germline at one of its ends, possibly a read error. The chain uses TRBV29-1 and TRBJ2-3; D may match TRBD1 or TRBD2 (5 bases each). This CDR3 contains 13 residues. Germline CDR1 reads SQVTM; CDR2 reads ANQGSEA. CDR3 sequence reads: CSVTSLQGDTQFF. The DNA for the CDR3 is TGCAGCGTTACAAGCCTTCAGGGAGATACGCAGTTTTTT.

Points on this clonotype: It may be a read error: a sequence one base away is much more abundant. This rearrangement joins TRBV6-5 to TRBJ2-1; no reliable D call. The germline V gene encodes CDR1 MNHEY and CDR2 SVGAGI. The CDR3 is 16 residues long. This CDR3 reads CACSYSIPDSYNEQFF. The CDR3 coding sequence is TGTGCCTGCAGTTACTCGATCCCAGACTCCTACAATGAGCAGTTCTTC.

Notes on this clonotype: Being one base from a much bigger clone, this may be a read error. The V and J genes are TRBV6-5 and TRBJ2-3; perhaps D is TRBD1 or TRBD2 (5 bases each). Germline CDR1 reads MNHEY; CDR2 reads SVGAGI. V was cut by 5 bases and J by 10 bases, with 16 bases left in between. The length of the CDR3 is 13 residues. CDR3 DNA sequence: TGTGCCAGCAGTGACGGCCCCGGGGCTGCGCAGTATTTT. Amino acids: CASSDGPGAAQYF.